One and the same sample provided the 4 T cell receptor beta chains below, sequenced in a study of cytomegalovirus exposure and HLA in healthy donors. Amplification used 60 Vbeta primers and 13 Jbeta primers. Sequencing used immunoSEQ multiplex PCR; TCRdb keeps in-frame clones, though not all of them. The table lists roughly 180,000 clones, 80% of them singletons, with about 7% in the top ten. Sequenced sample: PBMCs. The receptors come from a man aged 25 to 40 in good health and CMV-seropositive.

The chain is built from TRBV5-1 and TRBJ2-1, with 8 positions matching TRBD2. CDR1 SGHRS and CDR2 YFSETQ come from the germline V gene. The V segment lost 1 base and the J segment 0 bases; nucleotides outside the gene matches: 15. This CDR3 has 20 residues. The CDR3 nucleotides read TGCGCCAGCAGCTTGTCGCGGGCGGGAGGACTACTTAGCTCCTACAATGAGCAGTTCTTC. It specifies CASSLSRAGGLLSSYNEQFF. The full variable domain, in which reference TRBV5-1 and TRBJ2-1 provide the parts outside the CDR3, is KAGVTQTPRYLIKTRGQQVTLSCSPISGHRSVSWYQQTPGQGLQFLFEYFSETQRNKGNFPGRFSGRQFSNSRSEMNVSTLELGDSALYLCASSLSRAGGLLSSYNEQFFGPGTRLTVL.

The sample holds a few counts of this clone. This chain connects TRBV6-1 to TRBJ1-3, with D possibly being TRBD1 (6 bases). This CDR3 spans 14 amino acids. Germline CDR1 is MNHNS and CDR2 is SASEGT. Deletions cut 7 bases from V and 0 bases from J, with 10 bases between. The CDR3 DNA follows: TGTGCCAGCACGGCAGGGGACTCTGGAAACACCATATATTTT. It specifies CASTAGDSGNTIYF.

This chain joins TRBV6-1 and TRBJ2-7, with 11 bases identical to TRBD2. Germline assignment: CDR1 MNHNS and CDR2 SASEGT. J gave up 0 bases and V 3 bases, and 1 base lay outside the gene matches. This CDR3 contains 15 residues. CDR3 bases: TGTGCCAGCAGTGATGGGACTAGCGGCTCCTACGAGCAGTACTTC. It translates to CASSDGTSGSYEQYF.

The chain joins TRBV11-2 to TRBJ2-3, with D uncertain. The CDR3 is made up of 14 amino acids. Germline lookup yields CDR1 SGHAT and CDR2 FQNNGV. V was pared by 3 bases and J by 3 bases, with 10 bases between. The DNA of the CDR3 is TGTGCCAGCAGCTTGGGTTCTAGGACAGATACGCAGTATTTT. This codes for CASSLGSRTDTQYF.